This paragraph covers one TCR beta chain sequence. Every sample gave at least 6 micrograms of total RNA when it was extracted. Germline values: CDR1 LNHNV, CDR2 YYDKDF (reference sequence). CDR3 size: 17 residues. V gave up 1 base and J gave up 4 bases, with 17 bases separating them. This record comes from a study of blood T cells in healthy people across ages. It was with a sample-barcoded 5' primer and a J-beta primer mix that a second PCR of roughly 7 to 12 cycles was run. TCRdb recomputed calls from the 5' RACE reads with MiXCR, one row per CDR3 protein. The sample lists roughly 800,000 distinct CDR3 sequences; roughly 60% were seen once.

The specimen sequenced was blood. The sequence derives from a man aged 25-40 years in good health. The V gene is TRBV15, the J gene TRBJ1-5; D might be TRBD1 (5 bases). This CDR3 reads CATSRVPRFEGNQPQHF. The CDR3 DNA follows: TGTGCCACCAGCAGAGTCCCACGATTTGAGGGGAATCAGCCCCAGCATTTT.